These 30 T cell receptor beta chains came from one sample sequenced in a study of cytomegalovirus exposure and HLA in healthy donors. The PCR had 60 Vbeta and 13 Jbeta primers. Profiled with immunoSEQ multiplex PCR; TCRdb holds only in-frame clones, not every one. The sample carries around 38,000 clones, roughly 67% recorded once. Sequenced material: PBMCs. The receptors were gathered from a man aged 50 or older in good health and CMV-seropositive.

The chain uses TRBV10-3 and TRBJ1-6, with D possibly TRBD1 on 6 matching bases. Germline values: CDR1 ENHRY, CDR2 SYGVKD. The CDR3 length is 17 residues. V was pared by 0 bases and J by 4 bases, with 13 bases between. The CDR3 nucleotides read TGTGCCATCAGTGAGTCTACAGGGACTAAATATAATTCACCCCTCCACTTT. Amino acid sequence: CAISESTGTKYNSPLHF.

The chain links TRBV28 to TRBJ1-2; perhaps TRBD1 as D (5 bases). In germline, CDR1 is MDHEN, CDR2 SYDVKM. This CDR3 region has 14 residues. V was pared by 2 bases and J by 3 bases, with 10 bases between. CDR3: CASSLGAEYYGYTF. The CDR3 DNA reads as TGTGCCAGCAGTTTAGGGGCAGAATACTATGGCTACACCTTC.

The rearrangement joins TRBV4-3 to TRBJ2-7, with D maybe TRBD1 (6 bases). From germline, CDR1 is LGHNA and CDR2 YSLEER. V lost 3 bases, J lost 5 bases, and 11 bases lay in between. CDR3 length: 13 amino acids. The CDR3: CASSQQYRDEQYF. CDR3 coding DNA: TGCGCCAGCAGCCAGCAATACAGGGACGAGCAGTACTTC.

This sequence joins TRBV4-2 and TRBJ1-2, with a tentative D call TRBD1 (5 bases). Germline V gene lookup returns CDR1 LGHNA and CDR2 YNFKEQ. The V gene lost 1 base and the J gene lost 8 bases, with 14 bases spanning the gap. The CDR3 is 14 amino acids. The chain's CDR3 is CASSQVRGVGGYTF. The CDR3 DNA reads as TGTGCCAGCAGCCAAGTACGGGGGGTAGGAGGCTACACCTTC.

V usage is TRBV2 and J usage is TRBJ1-2; D unresolved. Trimming stripped 1 base from V and 4 bases from J, with 7 bases between. CDR3 length equals 13 residues. Germline loops: CDR1 SNHLY, CDR2 FYNNEI. CDR3 sequence: CASSEGTIYGYTF. The DNA for the CDR3 is TGTGCCAGCAGTGAAGGGACTATCTATGGCTACACCTTC. The full variable domain, rest sourced from reference TRBV2 and TRBJ1-2, is EPEVTQTPSHQVTQMGQEVILRCVPISNHLYFYWYRQILGQKVEFLVSFYNNEISEKSEIFDDQFSVERPDGSNFTLKIRSTKLEDSAMYFCASSEGTIYGYTFGSGTRLTVV.

This rearrangement joins TRBV4-3 to TRBJ2-7, with TRBD1 identical over 7 bases. The germline V gene encodes CDR1 LGHNA and CDR2 YSLEER. The V gene end was trimmed by 0 bases and the J gene end by 3 bases; junction bases not matched to a gene: 5. The CDR3 covers 15 residues. In DNA, the CDR3 is TGCGCCAGCAGCCAAGACGGGACAGCTCACTACGAGCAGTACTTC. Translating it yields CASSQDGTAHYEQYF.

This clone was observed a few times. The rearrangement uses TRBV7-9 and TRBJ1-1; no definite D call. CDR1 SEHNR and CDR2 FQNEAQ come from the germline V gene (reference sequence). V lost 1 base and J lost 9, with 12 bases in between. The CDR3 is 13 residues long. The CDR3 loop reads CASSLELEGKAFF. CDR3 bases: TGTGCCAGCAGCTTAGAGCTGGAGGGTAAAGCTTTCTTT.

V is TRBV18 and J is TRBJ1-1; D remains unclear. This CDR3 contains 15 residues. Germline V gene sequence: CDR1 KGHSH, CDR2 LQKENI. With 6 bases removed from V and 1 base from J, the gap between germline ends came to 15 bases. The CDR3 nucleotides are TGTGCCAGCTCTCCCTACTTGACGGGGAACACTGAAGCTTTCTTT. It specifies CASSPYLTGNTEAFF.

The chain joins TRBV2 to TRBJ2-2; TRBD1 aligns across 8 bases. V lost 5 bases and J lost 1; bases outside the gene matches: 6. CDR1 SNHLY and CDR2 FYNNEI come from the germline V gene. The length of the CDR3 is 16 residues. DNA of the CDR3: TGTGCCAGCAGTCTGTGGGGGACAGGGAACACCGGGGAGCTGTTTTTT. This gives the protein CASSLWGTGNTGELFF.

This clone was seen more than once but under ten times. The chain carries TRBV6-7 and TRBJ1-3; D perhaps matches TRBD1 (6 bases). TRBV6-7 counts as an open reading frame of uncertain function. This CDR3 has 15 amino acids. The ends were cut back, 9 bases at V and 0 bases at J, with 15 bases in the middle. CDR3 residues: CARPPRGRSGNTIYF. DNA of the CDR3: TGTGCCAGACCTCCCAGGGGACGCTCTGGAAACACCATATATTTT.

The chain is built from TRBV29-1 and TRBJ1-2; 10 bases agree with TRBD1. In germline, CDR1 is SQVTM, CDR2 ANQGSEA. V gave up 4 bases and J gave up 4 bases; unmatched junction bases: 12. The CDR3 consists of 16 residues. CDR3 bases: TGCAGCGTTGGGGGACCCGGGACAGGGGAATCCTATGGCTACACCTTC. Translated: CSVGGPGTGESYGYTF.

V gene TRBV7-9 combines with J gene TRBJ1-1; TRBD1 is a possible D gene (5 bases). This CDR3 comprises 14 residues. V lost 0 bases, J lost 3 bases, and 8 bases lay in between. CDR1 is SEHNR and CDR2 is FQNEAQ in the germline V gene (reference sequence). CDR3 nucleotide sequence: TGTGCCAGCAGCTTAGCACAGGCAGACACTGAAGCTTTCTTT. This sequence encodes CASSLAQADTEAFF.

This clone has a single count. The chain is built from TRBV14 and TRBJ1-1; possibly TRBD1 for D (6 bases). CDR3 length equals 13 residues. Germline V lookup: CDR1 SGHDN, CDR2 FVKESK. The ends were cut back, 4 bases at V and 4 bases at J, with 10 bases in the middle. The CDR3, as DNA: TGTGCCAGCAGCCGCAACAGGGCCACTGAAGCTTTCTTT. This translates into CASSRNRATEAFF.

The rearrangement links TRBV4-1 to TRBJ1-5, with D tentatively TRBD1 (5 bases). The CDR3 has 16 amino acids. V was cut by 0 bases and J by 2 bases, with 11 bases left in between. Germline V gene sequence: CDR1 MGHRA, CDR2 YSYEKL. For the CDR3, the DNA is TGCGCCAGCAGCCAAGATGGGGGGATTGGCAATCAGCCCCAGCATTTT. It is translated as CASSQDGGIGNQPQHF.

The chain links TRBV4-3 to TRBJ1-2; TRBD1 matches at 9 bases. J gave up 7 bases and V 4 bases, and 7 bases lay outside the gene matches. Germline loops: CDR1 LGHNA, CDR2 YSLEER. The length of the CDR3 is 14 residues. CDR3 region: CASSLVQGASGYTF. CDR3 DNA sequence: TGCGCCAGCAGCCTCGTACAGGGGGCAAGTGGCTACACCTTC.

This chain joins TRBV6-1 and TRBJ1-2; no reliable D call. This CDR3 has 12 amino acids. From germline, CDR1 is MNHNS and CDR2 SASEGT. Between the trimmed V and J ends, which lost 8 bases and 5 bases, there was a span of 12 bases. The CDR3 region is CASLLEPYGYTF. In nucleotides, the CDR3 is TGTGCCAGCCTACTCGAACCATATGGCTACACCTTC.

As to this clone: This sample also contains other DNA sequences that code for the same CDR3. V gene TRBV18 combines with J gene TRBJ1-5, with TRBD1 matching over 8 bases. V gave up 0 bases and J gave up 4 bases; unmatched junction bases: 2. This CDR3 region has 15 residues. Germline assignment: CDR1 KGHSH and CDR2 LQKENI. The CDR3 reads CASSPPGTGNQPQHF. The CDR3 bases are TGTGCCAGCTCACCACCAGGGACAGGTAATCAGCCCCAGCATTTT.

The V and J genes are TRBV5-1 and TRBJ1-1; TRBD1 might be the D (5 bases). The V and J ends lost 0 bases and 2 bases respectively, with 8 bases between them. The germline V gene has CDR1 SGHRS and CDR2 YFSETQ. The CDR3 runs 14 residues. CDR3 nucleotide sequence: TGCGCCAGCAGCTTGGGCAGGGCCAACACTGAAGCTTTCTTT. Translating gives CASSLGRANTEAFF.

Ten or more counts support this clone. This chain joins TRBV5-5 and TRBJ2-7, with 12 bases identical to TRBD2. The ends lost 3 bases at V and 3 bases at J; junction bases unmatched: 7. The V gene's germline CDR1 is SGHKS and CDR2 YYEKEE (reference sequence). The CDR3 loop spans 16 amino acids. CDR3 sequence reads: CASSYRLAGVLYEQYF. CDR3 coding DNA: TGTGCCAGCAGCTACCGACTAGCGGGGGTTCTCTACGAGCAGTACTTC.

The chain carries TRBV11-1 and TRBJ2-7, with 10 bases lining up with TRBD1. The J segment lost 5 bases and the V segment lost 3 bases, leaving 7 bases of the junction unmatched. CDR1 and CDR2 (germline): SGHAT, FQDESV (reference sequence). CDR3 length: 15 amino acids. The DNA for the CDR3 is TGTGCCAGCAGCTTCTATAGGACAGGGGGAAACGAGCAGTACTTC. Translating gives CASSFYRTGGNEQYF.

The genes are TRBV20-1 and TRBJ1-1; 9 nucleotides match TRBD1. CDR1 DFQATT and CDR2 SNEGSKA come from the germline V gene (reference sequence). The CDR3 is made up of 11 amino acids. V trimming: 2 bases; J trimming: 11 bases; junction bases outside the gene matches: 3. The CDR3 DNA follows: TGCAGTGCTAGACGGACAGGGGAGGCTTTCTTT. This gives the protein CSARRTGEAFF.

J is TRBJ2-1 and V is TRBV7-2, with 8 bases identical to TRBD1. Germline V lookup: CDR1 SGHTA, CDR2 FQGNSA. V trimming: 5 bases; J trimming: 6 bases; junction bases outside the gene matches: 6. The CDR3 has 14 residues. CDR3 DNA: TGTGCCAGCAGCACCGGACAGGGTCGCAATGAGCAGTTCTTC. This codes for CASSTGQGRNEQFF.

This clone was counted a single time. V and J are TRBV5-1 and TRBJ1-1, with 9 bases identical to TRBD1. The germline gives CDR1 SGHRS, CDR2 YFSETQ. The CDR3 has 14 residues. Losses at the gene ends were 0 bases for V and 8 bases for J; bases not matched to a gene: 5. CDR3 DNA: TGCGCCAGCAGCTTGGCCACAGGGGGCGCCGAAGCTTTCTTT. Its protein product is CASSLATGGAEAFF.

This clone showed up just a few times. V gene TRBV4-1 combines with J gene TRBJ1-4; the D gene is possibly TRBD1 (5 bases). The CDR3 runs 16 residues. The germline V gene has CDR1 MGHRA and CDR2 YSYEKL. Trimming removed 0 bases from V and 3 bases from J, with 11 bases in between. This CDR3 is CASSQEGDSSNEKLFF. CDR3 nucleotides: TGCGCCAGCAGCCAAGAAGGCGACAGTTCTAATGAAAAACTGTTTTTT.

This clone is a singleton in its sample. The rearrangement uses TRBV28 and TRBJ1-1, with D maybe TRBD1 (5 bases). V lost 4 bases and J lost 0, with 12 bases in between. The CDR3 runs 15 residues. Germline CDR1 and CDR2: MDHEN and SYDVKM. CDR3 region: CASSSPGTMNTEAFF. CDR3 in DNA: TGTGCCAGCAGTTCCCCAGGGACTATGAACACTGAAGCTTTCTTT.

The V gene is TRBV5-6, the J gene TRBJ2-3, with TRBD2 matching 7 bases. Germline CDR1 and CDR2: SGHDT and YYEEEE. The V segment lost 0 bases and the J segment 5 bases; nucleotides outside the gene matches: 0. This CDR3 region has 13 residues. CDR3 DNA sequence: TGTGCCAGCAGCTTGGCGGGGGGAGATACGCAGTATTTT. It codes for CASSLAGGDTQYF.

The V call is TRBV6-1, the J call TRBJ1-5, with 7 bases fitting TRBD1. The CDR3 contains 15 residues. Looked up from germline, CDR1 is MNHNS and CDR2 is SASEGT. Trimming removed 6 bases from V and 5 bases from J; junction bases left unmatched: 10. The CDR3 sequence is CASSLQGFGDQPQHF. In DNA form, the CDR3 reads TGTGCCAGCAGCCTACAGGGGTTTGGGGATCAGCCCCAGCATTTT.

The gene calls are TRBV27 and TRBJ2-1; TRBD1 matches at 9 bases. This CDR3 contains 15 residues. Unmatched junction bases numbered 6, after V lost 6 bases and J lost 3 bases. Per germline, CDR1 MNHEY and CDR2 SMNVEV (reference sequence). The CDR3 DNA sequence: TGTGCCAGCAGCCTCGGACAGGGGCTCTACAATGAGCAGTTCTTC. It specifies CASSLGQGLYNEQFF.

J is TRBJ2-7 and V is TRBV7-2; 12 bases agree with TRBD1. J was trimmed by 7 bases and V by 5 bases; bases with no gene match: 12. This CDR3 is built from 16 residues. Germline V lookup: CDR1 SGHTA, CDR2 FQGNSA. CDR3 protein: CASSIGGGQGAGEQYF. The CDR3, as DNA: TGTGCCAGCAGCATTGGAGGGGGACAGGGGGCTGGTGAGCAGTACTTC. The full variable domain, in which reference TRBV7-2 and TRBJ2-7 provide the parts outside the CDR3, is GAGVSQSPSNKVTEKGKDVELRCDPISGHTALYWYRQSLGQGLEFLIYFQGNSAPDKSGLPSDRFSAERTGGSVSTLTIQRTQQEDSAVYLCASSIGGGQGAGEQYFGPGTRLTVT.

V gene TRBV19 combines with J gene TRBJ1-6, with D possibly matching TRBD1 (5 bases). The CDR3 spans 14 residues. Germline assignment: CDR1 LNHDA and CDR2 SQIVND (reference sequence). The V gene lost 0 bases and the J gene lost 10 bases, with 10 bases spanning the gap. CDR3 bases: TGTGCCAGTAGTATAGAGCCAGGGCGATCACCCCTCCACTTT. Residues: CASSIEPGRSPLHF.